A single sample is the source of the 20 T cell receptor beta chains below, sequenced in a study of blood T cell repertoires in COVID-19. Sequencing used immunoSEQ multiplex PCR; TCRdb keeps in-frame clones, though not all of them. The sample shows about 270,000 clones, roughly 86% of them seen only once. Sequences were obtained from peripheral blood. These receptors originate from a man aged 35 to 55 with active or convalescent COVID-19.

The chain joins TRBV5-1 to TRBJ2-7; 13 bases fit TRBD2. The germline V gene encodes CDR1 SGHRS and CDR2 YFSETQ. V was clipped by 0 bases and J by 6 bases; unmatched bases: 0. The length of the CDR3 is 14 residues. The CDR3 is CASSLGTSGGEQYF. The DNA for the CDR3 is TGCGCCAGCAGCTTGGGGACTAGCGGGGGCGAGCAGTACTTC.

The gene calls are TRBV4-1 and TRBJ2-2; 12 nucleotides line up with TRBD2. This CDR3 has 17 residues. In germline, CDR1 is MGHRA, CDR2 YSYEKL. Losses at the gene ends were 2 bases for V and 6 bases for J; bases not matched to a gene: 7. The CDR3 is CASSQLAGGHRAGELFF. The CDR3 nucleotides are TGCGCCAGCAGCCAACTAGCGGGGGGGCATCGCGCCGGGGAGCTGTTTTTT.

The V gene is TRBV6-5, the J gene TRBJ2-3, with D uncertain. Germline loops: CDR1 MNHEY, CDR2 SVGAGI. This CDR3 contains 14 residues. Trimming cost V 5 bases and J 10 bases, with 19 bases left between them. For the CDR3, the DNA is TGTGCCAGCAGTACAGAGCACCGAACCGGTCCGCAGTATTTT. It codes for CASSTEHRTGPQYF.

V gene TRBV12-5 combines with J gene TRBJ1-1, with 8 nucleotides matching TRBD1. Germline lookup yields CDR1 LGHNT and CDR2 FRNRAP. After removal of 4 bases from V and 5 bases from J, the junction contained 30 bases not matched to a gene. The CDR3 is 22 residues long. CDR3 sequence reads: CASGSDRPRGPLRGPTKTEAFF. DNA for the CDR3: TGTGCTAGTGGTTCAGACCGGCCCCGTGGCCCTCTCAGGGGGCCTACCAAGACTGAAGCTTTCTTT.

The rearrangement links TRBV2 to TRBJ2-1, with D perhaps TRBD1 (6 bases). The CDR3 length is 16 residues. The germline V gene has CDR1 SNHLY and CDR2 FYNNEI. V lost 2 bases and J lost 3, with 14 bases in between. CDR3 sequence reads: CASSEYRTEFYNEQFF. The CDR3 DNA reads as TGTGCCAGCAGTGAATATAGGACAGAGTTCTACAATGAGCAGTTCTTC.

The V call is TRBV19, the J call TRBJ1-1; perhaps TRBD1 as D (6 bases). The CDR3 contains 16 residues. V was trimmed by 6 bases and J by 4 bases, leaving 21 bases between them. CDR1 and CDR2 from the germline V gene are LNHDA and SQIVND (reference sequence). CDR3: CASSRSDVGARTEAFF. For the CDR3, the DNA is TGTGCCAGTAGCCGATCTGACGTGGGGGCGCGCACTGAAGCTTTCTTT.

This clone was seen once. The chain recombines TRBV19 with TRBJ2-6; 7 nucleotides match TRBD2. The CDR3 extends over 16 amino acids. Trimming at V came to 6 bases and at J to 2 bases, leaving 7 bases not matched to a gene. Germline assignment: CDR1 LNHDA and CDR2 SQIVND (reference sequence). In DNA, the CDR3 is TGTGCCAGTAGCCCCTTTGGGGGGGCTGGGGCCAACGTCCTGACTTTC. Translated: CASSPFGGAGANVLTF.

This clone was observed a few times. The rearrangement joins TRBV12-5 to TRBJ2-3, with D uncertain. Deletions cut 2 bases from V and 1 base from J, with 13 bases between. Germline CDR1 LGHNT, CDR2 FRNRAP. This CDR3 region has 16 residues. The CDR3 is CASGLPFKSGTDTQYF. DNA for the CDR3: TGTGCTAGTGGTTTGCCCTTTAAGAGTGGCACAGATACGCAGTATTTT.

The chain uses TRBV11-2 and TRBJ1-4, with 10 bases identical to TRBD1. The J segment lost 4 bases and the V segment lost 6 bases, leaving 11 bases of the junction unmatched. The CDR3 loop spans 17 amino acids. Germline V CDR1 and CDR2: SGHAT, FQNNGV. Here the CDR3 DNA reads TGTGCCAGCAGGCGGGTGGGACAGGGGTGGAATAATGAAAAACTGTTTTTT. Amino acid sequence: CASRRVGQGWNNEKLFF.

This chain uses TRBV27 with TRBJ1-1; D is unclear. With 2 bases removed from V and 8 bases from J, the gap between germline ends came to 6 bases. Germline V gene lookup returns CDR1 MNHEY and CDR2 SMNVEV (reference sequence). The CDR3 length is 11 residues. CDR3 sequence (DNA): TGTGCCAGCAGTTTAGAGGGAGAAGCTTTCTTT. It is translated as CASSLEGEAFF.

V usage is TRBV5-6 and J usage is TRBJ1-3, with 11 nucleotides matching TRBD1. V gave up 3 bases and J gave up 7 bases; unmatched junction bases: 3. The CDR3 consists of 14 residues. In germline, CDR1 is SGHDT, CDR2 YYEEEE. The CDR3: CASSWTGGANTIYF. DNA for the CDR3: TGTGCCAGCAGCTGGACAGGGGGCGCGAACACCATATATTTT.

This clone was counted only a few times. This chain links TRBV28 with TRBJ1-1, with 7 bases lining up with TRBD1. Germline loops: CDR1 MDHEN, CDR2 SYDVKM. With 2 bases clipped from V and 0 bases from J, the junction kept 9 bases outside the gene matches. The CDR3 covers 17 residues. The CDR3 region is CASSLTDRAPMNTEAFF. CDR3 nucleotide sequence: TGTGCCAGCAGTTTAACCGACAGGGCCCCCATGAACACTGAAGCTTTCTTT.

This rearrangement joins TRBV29-1 to TRBJ2-1, with D uncertain. V lost 5 bases and J 2 bases, leaving 7 bases between the germline ends. This CDR3 comprises 12 residues. Germline assignment: CDR1 SQVTM and CDR2 ANQGSEA. This CDR3 reads CSVLQAYNEQFF. Written as DNA, the CDR3 is TGCAGCGTTCTGCAGGCCTACAATGAGCAGTTCTTC.

V gene TRBV5-1 combines with J gene TRBJ2-5, with D perhaps matching TRBD2 (6 bases). CDR3 length: 15 residues. V dropped 6 bases and J dropped 5 bases, with 20 bases sitting between them. Germline lookup yields CDR1 SGHRS and CDR2 YFSETQ. The chain's CDR3 is CASNRDSSGGETQYF. The CDR3, as DNA: TGCGCCAGCAACCGGGACTCCAGCGGCGGGGAGACCCAGTACTTC. The whole variable domain, filled in from reference TRBV5-1 and TRBJ2-5, reads KAGVTQTPRYLIKTRGQQVTLSCSPISGHRSVSWYQQTPGQGLQFLFEYFSETQRNKGNFPGRFSGRQFSNSRSEMNVSTLELGDSALYLCASNRDSSGGETQYFGPGTRLLVL.

V is TRBV7-3 and J is TRBJ1-1; D uncertain. V lost 4 bases and J 1 base, leaving 7 bases between the germline ends. The V gene's germline CDR1 is SGHTA and CDR2 FQGTGA. This CDR3 has 13 residues. The CDR3 DNA follows: TGTGCCAGCAGCTCACAGAGGAACACTGAAGCTTTCTTT. Protein: CASSSQRNTEAFF.

The V gene is TRBV25-1, the J gene TRBJ1-2; D possibly corresponds to TRBD1 (5 bases). The germline V and J ends were trimmed by 1 base and 4 bases, with 16 bases remaining between them. In germline, CDR1 is MGHDK, CDR2 SYGVNS. The length of the CDR3 is 16 residues. The CDR3 nucleotides read TGTGCCAGCAGTGAATCGGGGGGTTCGGGCGGCTATGGCTACACCTTC. This gives the protein CASSESGGSGGYGYTF.

The gene calls are TRBV19 and TRBJ2-7, with a tentative D call TRBD1 (6 bases). The CDR3 length is 13 residues. Germline CDR1 reads LNHDA; CDR2 reads SQIVND (reference sequence). Trimming pared 4 bases from V and 2 bases from J, leaving 9 bases between. CDR3 coding DNA: TGTGCCAGTAGTACGGACAGAACCTACGAGCAGTACTTC. Translation gives CASSTDRTYEQYF.

For the CDR3, the DNA is TGTGCCAGCAGCTTAGGGTCGAGGAAAGAGACCCAGTACTTC. It codes for CASSLGSRKETQYF. The V and J genes are TRBV7-8 and TRBJ2-5; D is ambiguous. Germline V CDR1 and CDR2: SGHVS, FQNEAQ. V lost 1 base to trimming and J lost 3 bases, with 9 bases between them. This CDR3 comprises 14 residues.

This clone was counted between two and nine times. The rearrangement joins TRBV7-9 to TRBJ2-2; 10 nucleotides line up with TRBD2. Germline V gene data show CDR1 as SEHNR and CDR2 as FQNEAQ (reference sequence). There are 18 residues in the CDR3. V lost 4 bases to trimming and J lost 3 bases; unmatched junction nucleotides: 11. The DNA for the CDR3 is TGTGCCAGCAGCTCGGCCCTTACTAGCGGGATGTACACCGGGGAGCTGTTTTTT. It yields the protein CASSSALTSGMYTGELFF.

This chain connects TRBV9 to TRBJ1-1; D not resolved. Trimming left V 3 bases short and J 5 bases short, with 14 bases between. Germline CDR1 and CDR2: SGDLS and YYNGEE. The CDR3 is 14 amino acids. The CDR3, as DNA: TGTGCCAGCAGCGCAGCCCCCGGGGTAACTGAAGCTTTCTTT. It is translated as CASSAAPGVTEAFF.